Presented here are 20 T cell receptor beta chains from one specimen sequenced in a study of T cell responses to AZD1222 COVID-19 vaccine. The protocol was immunoSEQ multiplex PCR, while the TCRdb copy is restricted to in-frame clones and leaves out a portion. The table has around 94,000 clones, about 88% seen once. The material was peripheral blood, obtained on day 0 of AZD1222 vaccination. These receptors all stem from an adult in good health.

This clone was picked up a small number of times. The chain uses TRBV11-2 and TRBJ2-1; maybe TRBD1 (6 bases). Germline CDR1 and CDR2: SGHAT and FQNNGV. Trimming removed 7 bases from V and 7 bases from J, with 14 bases in between. The CDR3 contains 13 residues. The CDR3 here is CASTASRGNEQFF. The CDR3 DNA follows: TGTGCCAGCACCGCTTCTAGGGGGAATGAGCAGTTCTTC.

The chain links TRBV9 to TRBJ1-3; D possibly corresponds to TRBD1 (6 bases). Trimming took 4 bases from V and 4 from J, leaving 15 bases between them. The CDR3 is 15 residues long. Looked up from germline, CDR1 is SGDLS and CDR2 is YYNGEE. CDR3 amino acids: CASSLRGGSGNTIYF. CDR3 nucleotide sequence: TGTGCCAGCAGCCTGCGGGGGGGCAGCGGAAACACCATATATTTT.

The genes are TRBV6-1 and TRBJ1-2; D is ambiguous. Germline values: CDR1 MNHNS, CDR2 SASEGT. V lost 0 bases and J 6 bases, leaving 14 bases between the germline ends. This CDR3 contains 15 residues. CDR3 protein: CASSEALGPWDGYTF. CDR3 in DNA: TGTGCCAGCAGTGAAGCGCTAGGGCCGTGGGATGGCTACACCTTC.

A note on this clone: Distinct nucleotide sequences in the sample also encode this CDR3. V gene TRBV19 combines with J gene TRBJ1-2, with 7 bases aligning to TRBD1. V gave up 4 bases and J gave up 2 bases; unmatched junction bases: 7. The CDR3 consists of 15 residues. Germline V gene sequence: CDR1 LNHDA, CDR2 SQIVND (reference sequence). The CDR3 coding sequence is TGTGCCAGTAGTACTACCGGGACAGAAAACTATGGCTACACCTTC. This codes for CASSTTGTENYGYTF.

The J gene is TRBJ1-2, the V gene TRBV7-2; TRBD1 is a possible D gene (6 bases). V shed 4 bases and J shed 1 base, with 16 bases lying between them. The CDR3 is 16 residues long. CDR1 is SGHTA and CDR2 is FQGNSA in the germline V gene. CDR3 nucleotides: TGTGCCAGCAGCTCTGGAACAGGGAATGTTAACTATGGCTACACCTTC. This gives the protein CASSSGTGNVNYGYTF. The whole variable domain, filled in from reference TRBV7-2 and TRBJ1-2, reads GAGVSQSPSNKVTEKGKDVELRCDPISGHTALYWYRQSLGQGLEFLIYFQGNSAPDKSGLPSDRFSAERTGGSVSTLTIQRTQQEDSAVYLCASSSGTGNVNYGYTFGSGTRLTVV.

The genes are TRBV5-3 and TRBJ1-2, with D hard to call. TRBV5-3 is placed among ORFs of uncertain function. V was clipped by 2 bases and J by 8 bases, with 16 bases between them. The CDR3 runs to 14 residues. The CDR3 sequence is CARSFEGRVLGYTF. In DNA, the CDR3 is TGTGCCAGAAGCTTTGAGGGTAGGGTGTTGGGCTACACCTTC.

A remark on this clone: Within the sample, other DNA sequences also encode this same CDR3. The chain couples TRBV7-2 to TRBJ1-5; D is perhaps TRBD1 (6 bases). The CDR3 consists of 13 residues. Per germline, CDR1 SGHTA and CDR2 FQGNSA. V lost 5 bases and J 4 bases, leaving 9 bases between the germline ends. CDR3 bases: TGTGCCAGCAGCACCCAGGGGAATCAGCCCCAGCATTTT. It is translated as CASSTQGNQPQHF.

The chain has TRBV6-6 and TRBJ2-5; TRBD1 aligns across 9 bases. V lost 5 bases and J lost 4; bases outside the gene matches: 14. This CDR3 has 17 residues. Germline V gene lookup returns CDR1 MNHNY and CDR2 SVGAGI (reference sequence). This chain's CDR3 is CASSPGQGTSVTETQYF. Written as DNA, the CDR3 is TGTGCCAGCAGTCCGGGACAGGGAACCTCGGTTACAGAGACCCAGTACTTC.

V is TRBV28 and J is TRBJ2-2; maybe TRBD1 (5 bases). The V gene lost 4 bases and the J gene lost 8 bases, with 17 bases spanning the gap. Germline lookup yields CDR1 MDHEN and CDR2 SYDVKM. The CDR3 is made up of 15 amino acids. Here the CDR3 DNA reads TGTGCCAGCAGTTCAGGCGGACATTCTAAGGGGGAGCTGTTTTTT. Its translation: CASSSGGHSKGELFF. Based on the CDR3 plus reference TRBV28 and TRBJ2-2, the full variable domain is DVKVTQSSRYLVKRTGEKVFLECVQDMDHENMFWYRQDPGLGLRLIYFSYDVKMKEKGDIPEGYSVSREKKERFSLILESASTNQTSMYLCASSSGGHSKGELFFGEGSRLTVL.

V gene TRBV4-3 combines with J gene TRBJ1-1; unclear D gene. Germline V gene lookup returns CDR1 LGHNA and CDR2 YSLEER. The V end lost 1 base, the J end lost 0 bases, and 9 bases lay between the germline ends. The CDR3 consists of 15 residues. DNA for the CDR3: TGCGCCAGCAGCCAAGGTGAGCAAATGAACACTGAAGCTTTCTTT. Its translation is CASSQGEQMNTEAFF.

This chain uses TRBV4-1 with TRBJ2-3; 12 bases map to TRBD2. The length of the CDR3 is 14 residues. V was pared by 7 bases and J by 3 bases, with 2 bases of the junction left unmatched. CDR1 MGHRA and CDR2 YSYEKL come from the germline V gene. The CDR3 region has the DNA TGCGCCAGCAAGGGACTAGCGGGTACAGATACGCAGTATTTT. Its translation: CASKGLAGTDTQYF.

This chain uses TRBV10-3 with TRBJ1-5; D unresolved. This CDR3 contains 12 residues. Germline CDR1 reads ENHRY; CDR2 reads SYGVKD. Between the trimmed V and J ends, which lost 0 bases and 4 bases, there was a span of 1 base. CDR3 sequence: CAISESNQPQHF. The CDR3 region has the DNA TGTGCCATCAGTGAGTCGAATCAGCCCCAGCATTTT.

In its sample, this clone was seen once. This chain connects TRBV27 to TRBJ1-1, with D possibly being TRBD1 (6 bases). The CDR3 runs to 14 residues. Trimming cost V 6 bases and J 6 bases, with 17 bases left between them. Germline V lookup: CDR1 MNHEY, CDR2 SMNVEV (reference sequence). The CDR3 is CASSQTRGEAEAFF. The CDR3 DNA sequence: TGTGCCAGCAGCCAAACCAGGGGTGAGGCTGAAGCTTTCTTT.

The DNA for the CDR3 is TGCGCCAGCAGCCAAGCCCACCCCTCAAATGGCTACACCTTC. Translated, it gives CASSQAHPSNGYTF. The chain carries TRBV4-3 and TRBJ1-2; no reliable D call. The ends were cut back, 1 base at V and 6 bases at J, with 12 bases in the middle. This CDR3 spans 14 amino acids. Germline V gene sequence: CDR1 LGHNA, CDR2 YSLEER.

The chain uses TRBV9 and TRBJ1-4, with D perhaps matching TRBD1 (6 bases). V lost 3 bases to trimming and J lost 5 bases, with 23 bases between them. Germline CDR1 and CDR2: SGDLS and YYNGEE. The CDR3 consists of 18 residues. The CDR3 loop is CASSDPKGGELENEKLFF. CDR3 sequence (DNA): TGTGCCAGCAGCGACCCGAAGGGGGGGGAGCTGGAGAATGAAAAACTGTTTTTT. The full variable domain, with the rest looked up from reference TRBV9 and TRBJ1-4, is DSGVTQTPKHLITATGQRVTLRCSPRSGDLSVYWYQQSLDQGLQFLIQYYNGEERAKGNILERFSAQQFPDLHSELNLSSLELGDSALYFCASSDPKGGELENEKLFFGSGTQLSVL.

The chain employs TRBV7-9 and TRBJ1-1; the D is unclear. Per germline, CDR1 SEHNR and CDR2 FQNEAQ (reference sequence). The CDR3 consists of 11 residues. Between the trimmed V and J ends, which lost 3 bases and 5 bases, there was a span of 4 bases. The DNA of the CDR3 is TGTGCCAGCAGCTTCAGGACTGAAGCTTTCTTT. This gives the protein CASSFRTEAFF.

This clone was seen only once. Here the CDR3 DNA reads TGTGCCAGCTCATCACAGGGGGGAAGAAACACCATATATTTT. The encoded protein is CASSSQGGRNTIYF. The V call is TRBV18, the J call TRBJ1-3, with TRBD1 identical over 8 bases. The CDR3 extends over 14 amino acids. V lost 5 bases to trimming and J lost 5 bases; unmatched junction nucleotides: 5. Germline-derived CDR1 and CDR2 are KGHSH and LQKENI.

The chain employs TRBV4-1 and TRBJ1-4; D gene ambiguous. Germline V gene data show CDR1 as MGHRA and CDR2 as YSYEKL. V lost 0 bases and J lost 5, with 13 bases in between. This CDR3 spans 16 amino acids. The CDR3 DNA follows: TGCGCCAGCAGCCAAGATCCTAGGACTGGGAATGAAAAACTGTTTTTT. This translates into CASSQDPRTGNEKLFF.

The chain is built from TRBV6-2 or TRBV6-3 and TRBJ1-2; D remains unclear. CDR1 and CDR2 from the germline V gene are MNHEY and SVGEGT. The V end was cut by 2 bases, the J end by 3 bases, with 13 bases between. The CDR3 is 15 amino acids. The CDR3 sequence: CASSYPQVQYYGYTF. As DNA, the CDR3 is TGTGCCAGCAGTTACCCGCAGGTACAATACTATGGCTACACCTTC.

The rearrangement links TRBV6-2 or TRBV6-3 to TRBJ2-3; 8 nucleotides match TRBD2. With 2 bases clipped from V and 0 bases from J, the junction kept 19 bases outside the gene matches. Germline V lookup: CDR1 MNHEY, CDR2 SVGEGT. This CDR3 contains 21 residues. The CDR3 sequence is CASSYTTEGSGRIGSTDTQYF. In nucleotides, the CDR3 is TGTGCCAGCAGTTACACAACCGAGGGAAGCGGGAGAATTGGGAGCACAGATACGCAGTATTTT.